This TCR beta chain was sequenced in a study of cytomegalovirus exposure and HLA in healthy donors listed by TCRdb under 2017. Background on the whole study: An earlier analysis of approximately 640 of the donors reported approximately 290 Gb of sequence data and 120 million or so unique TCR beta sequences from about 200 million T cells. An early release that covered about 600 HLA-typed donors contained around 300 gigabases of sequencing data and 80 million or so unique TCR sequences. Of the approximately 400 genotyped donors, 65% to 90% fell in the genetic ancestry cluster associated with self-reported Caucasian donors. The study aimed to test whether signatures of past pathogen exposure could be identified by cataloging public T cell receptors. The study used immunosequencing to profile the T cell repertoires of some 600 subjects and linked those repertoires to cytomegalovirus serostatus. A separate validation cohort of roughly 120 different subjects was used in addition to the 666-subject first cohort. High-throughput TCR immunosequencing, statistical association of individual TCRs with disease status, and machine learning were combined to predict cytomegalovirus infection status. To study patterns of TCR occurrence, a later analysis re-analyzed previously published TCR beta repertoires from around 700 donors and added high-resolution HLA genotyping. Rather than using new phenotypic data, the later analysis identified candidate immune exposures from TCR beta sequences and from how often those sequences occurred across donors. An earlier analysis of approximately 580 of the donors used high-throughput TCR beta sequencing to judge whether each TCR beta V gene segment behaved as functional or pseudogenic. Donor age, sex, ethnicity and CMV serostatus were compiled alongside the repertoire data. A later genetic analysis took genome-wide SNP genotypes for 398 of the 666 donors and used that subset as a discovery cohort. Every repertoire in the discovery cohort had been generated on one and the same sequencing platform. Both class I and class II loci were covered by HLA typing, at four-digit resolution. The number of typed donors differed by locus: roughly 629-640 for A, B, C, DRB1 and DQB1; approximately 520 for DQA1; some 590 for DPA1; and around 490 for DPB1. Several DR-DQ haplotypes were handled as single units for association and clustering, since linkage in the cohort was strong. Across some 400 genotyped donors of the cohort, an average of approximately 220,000 unique TCR beta nucleotide sequences per donor were sequenced, and roughly 20% of those sequences were non-productive. Summary of the overall study and its limitations: A cluster of highly shared sequence variants was judged likely to represent a technical artifact of the sequencing pipeline. The earlier analysis of approximately 560 of the donors excluded approximately 15 rarely observed V segments, including chromosome 9 orphons, because counts were too low. Across donors, most TCR sequences were observed very rarely, whereas some public TCRs were present in many individuals. A further reported finding was that TCR beta sequences accurately predicted the HLA-A and HLA-B alleles for most subjects in the first cohort. The authors suggested that the approach could potentially be generalized to other disease states and immunological phenotypes. Roughly uniform sequencing depth across donors was assumed in presence/absence analyses, although this assumption may not hold. This cohort had only TCR beta chains sequenced, and the lack of alpha or paired-chain data limited which features could be detected. In a later analysis, most CMV-associated TCR beta chains were found to appear HLA-restricted, with HLA associations seemingly driven largely by CMV exposure. Compared with the roughly 670-donor mean, donors in an Asian-associated ancestry cluster had fewer N-insertions in productive TCRs, according to a later genetic analysis. The classifier was reported to diagnose cytomegalovirus status with high specificity and sensitivity in both the original and validation cohorts. HLA typing was unavailable for some donors at each locus, so association tests used only the typed subset. Some IMGT-functional V segments, including TRBV6-2 and TRBV6-3, could not be told apart with the 87-base-pair reads, so those segments were excluded. The study listed 170 or so TCR beta chains as associated with cytomegalovirus. In vitro tests confirmed that a few of the cytomegalovirus-associated TCR beta chains recognize cytomegalovirus antigens. For the cohort, immune exposure information was limited to CMV serostatus. A later analysis found that TCR association rates varied across HLA loci, with DRB1 alleles showing the most associated TCRs and HLA-C alleles the fewest. In an earlier analysis of approximately 590 of the donors, most TCR beta V segments were observed in productive rearrangements about 87% or about 30% of the time, broadly matching IMGT annotations. A later analysis associated roughly 17,000 TCR beta sequences with specific HLA alleles at a false discovery rate of 0.05. A later analysis reported that several top co-occurrence clusters appeared linked to parvovirus B19, influenza, CMV and Epstein-Barr virus. A later analysis found that HLA-associated TCR beta chains were more clonally expanded and had lower generation probabilities than equally common non-associated chains. V-gene and J-gene trimming of TCR beta chains was associated with a missense DCLRE1C variant in a later genetic analysis, and the association was replicated in an independent cohort. Linkage disequilibrium might explain the correlated functional status among segregating V segments, but an unknown experimental factor could not be excluded. Assigning TCR associations to individual alleles was difficult when HLA alleles, especially DR and DQ, strongly co-occurred.

As to this clone: Its antigen is unknown. Base qualities are not provided; no much larger clone lies one nucleotide away.

The method was the immunoSEQ multiplex PCR assay. For the multiplex PCR, a mixture combining 60 forward primers for TCR Vbeta segments and 13 reverse primers for TCR Jbeta segments was used. Amplification of the CDR3 region of rearranged TCR beta genes was performed with a multiplex PCR assay on genomic DNA. On the Illumina HiSeq System, the amplified TCR beta libraries were sequenced as 87-base-pair reads. Per the authors' processing: A later analysis tallied roughly 76 million unique TCR beta chains across the 660 or so repertoires, and about 10 million of those chains were shared by two or more donors. To remove PCR and sequencing errors, raw reads were error-corrected and collapsed into unique sequences using a nearest-neighbor algorithm that merged closely related sequences. Alignment of CDR3 sequences to IMGT reference sequences was used to assign V, D and J gene segments. For a sequence to be retained, at least a six-nucleotide match to both a V gene segment and a J gene segment was required. A rearrangement was called productive if the CDR3 had no stop codons and remained in frame with V and J, and every other rearrangement was called non-productive. Following IMGT convention, CDR3 was defined as the stretch from the second conserved V-encoded cysteine up to the conserved J-encoded phenylalanine. The earlier analysis of 500 to 650 of the donors excluded any sequence lacking an unambiguous match to a single V gene segment. In an earlier analysis of more than 500 of the donors, a V segment was called functional when productive rearrangements were above 56.7%, and segregating when the standard deviation between donors exceeded 5%. To diagnose cytomegalovirus status from the catalog of TCR beta chain sequences, a statistical classification framework was built. A later analysis assigned V and J genes by comparing TCR nucleotide sequences with IMGT/GENE-DB human TR gene sequences. Using the TCRdist pipeline, a later analysis assigned CDR3 sequences along with most-parsimonious VDJ recombination scenarios. In a later analysis, each TCR beta chain was defined by its CDR3 amino acid sequence together with its V-gene family, and reads lacking a unique V-gene family were excluded. In a later analysis, nearly 600 highly shared, low-generation-probability nucleotide sequences were removed to address suspected cross-contamination and a sequencing artifact. For each public chain, a later analysis derived a clonal expansion index from normalized ranks of inferred template counts within each repertoire. A later analysis computed generation probabilities with a VDJ recombination model fitted to out-of-frame rearrangements, and checked the results against IGoR. In a later analysis, hypergeometric tests were used to score TCR-TCR, TCR-HLA and TCR-CMV co-occurrence, with a repertoire-size bias correction applied to TCR pairs. In a later analysis, false discovery rates were estimated by permuting HLA or CMV assignments 20 times. A later analysis grouped co-occurring TCRs with DBSCAN, adding TCRdist sequence similarity when clustering within HLA-allele-positive subsets. Repertoires with fewer than 30,000 or more than 120,000 public chains, plus five repertoires with anomalous nucleotide sharing, were excluded from co-occurrence clustering. Not all clones reach the TCRdb copy of this immuneACCESS table, which keeps in-frame sequences only. Checked studies attribute under half of the gap to unresolved V genes and leave the rest unexplained. V and J calls and clone size are copied from that table; D and trimming were computed from the DNA. This sample is represented by 85,000 to 130,000 clones; around 80% of them were singletons. 1.5% to 2% of the sample belongs to the ten largest clones.

The cohort consisted of 600 or so healthy bone marrow donors. All cohort members were sampled while nominally healthy, although unrecorded immune exposures were likely present. The donor was CMV seronegative and was included in the group of several hundred seronegative cohort members. A peripheral blood sample was collected from each donor, and TCR beta sequencing was performed on peripheral blood mononuclear cells. Genomic DNA extraction from the blood cell samples was performed with the Qiagen DNeasy Blood Extraction Kit. Counted from cysteine to phenylalanine, this CDR3 has 13 amino acids. This entry keeps only the CDR3 DNA: 39 bases, framed from base 1. Cut back by 5 bases and 1 base, the V and J ends lie 10 bases apart. Sequences SGHDT (CDR1) and YYEEEE (CDR2) are obtained from the germline V gene.

Sequences were obtained from PBMCs. The chain couples TRBV5-6 to TRBJ2-7; D gene: possibly TRBD1, on 5 matching bases. This TCR derives from a woman aged 40 to 50 in good health and CMV-seronegative. The nucleotide sequence is TGTGCCAGCAGTCCAGGGTTGTCCTACGAGCAGTACTTC. Translated, it reads CASSPGLSYEQYF.